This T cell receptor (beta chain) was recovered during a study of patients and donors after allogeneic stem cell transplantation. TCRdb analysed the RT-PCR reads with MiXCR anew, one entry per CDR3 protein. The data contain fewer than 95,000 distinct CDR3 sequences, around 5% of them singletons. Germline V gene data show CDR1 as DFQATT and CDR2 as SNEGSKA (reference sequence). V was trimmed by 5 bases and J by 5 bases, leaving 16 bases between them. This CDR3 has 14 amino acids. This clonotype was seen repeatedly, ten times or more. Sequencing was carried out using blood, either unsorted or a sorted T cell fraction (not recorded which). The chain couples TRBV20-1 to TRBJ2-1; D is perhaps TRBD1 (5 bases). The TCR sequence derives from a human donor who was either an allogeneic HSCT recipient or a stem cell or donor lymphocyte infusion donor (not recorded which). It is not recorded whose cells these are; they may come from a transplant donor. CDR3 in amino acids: CSAPQGRPDNEQFF. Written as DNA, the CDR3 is TGCAGTGCTCCTCAGGGTAGACCTGACAATGAGCAGTTCTTC.